This TCR beta chain emerged from a study of T cells in Graves' hyperthyroidism and ophthalmopathy. Diagnoses were made from clinical symptoms, serum measures (thyroxine and TRAb), thyroid ultrasound and orbital computed tomography. This clonotype was found a few times. There were TCR beta CDR3 regions amplified from RNA transcripts. Initially, a first-round RT-PCR of the TCR CDR3 employed the HTBI primer set. TCRdb passed the multiplex PCR reads through MiXCR, listing each CDR3 protein once. The data contain more than 500,000 distinct CDR3 sequences, about 46% of them singletons. After removal of 4 bases from V and 5 bases from J, the junction contained 11 bases not matched to a gene. The length of the CDR3 is 15 residues. Germline V gene sequence: CDR1 LNHNV, CDR2 YYDKDF (reference sequence).

The chain has TRBV15 and TRBJ2-7; 7 bases line up with TRBD1. Sequenced input: peripheral blood or thyroid tissue (not recorded which). This TCR came from an adult woman with Graves' disease, either hyperthyroidism or ophthalmopathy (not recorded which). The CDR3, as DNA: TGTGCCACCAGCACCAGGACAGGCCGAGGAGACGAGCAGTACTTC. Amino acids: CATSTRTGRGDEQYF.